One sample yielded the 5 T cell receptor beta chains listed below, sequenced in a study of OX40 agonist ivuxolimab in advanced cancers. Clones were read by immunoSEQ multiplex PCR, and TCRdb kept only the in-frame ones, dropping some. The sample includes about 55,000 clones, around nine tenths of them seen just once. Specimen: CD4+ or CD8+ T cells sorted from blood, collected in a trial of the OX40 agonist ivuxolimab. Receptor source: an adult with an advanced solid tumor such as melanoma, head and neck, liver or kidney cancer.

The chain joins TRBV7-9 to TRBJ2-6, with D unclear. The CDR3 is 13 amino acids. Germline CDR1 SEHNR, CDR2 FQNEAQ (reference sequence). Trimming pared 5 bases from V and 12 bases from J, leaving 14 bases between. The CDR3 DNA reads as TGTGCCAGCAGCCCCGCTGCCATTGCCGTCCTGACTTTC. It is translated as CASSPAAIAVLTF. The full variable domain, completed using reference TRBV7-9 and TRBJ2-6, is DTGVSQNPRHKITKRGQNVTFRCDPISEHNRLYWYRQTLGQGPEFLTYFQNEAQLEKSRLLSDRFSAERPKGSFSTLEIQRTEQGDSAMYLCASSPAAIAVLTFGAGSRLTVL.

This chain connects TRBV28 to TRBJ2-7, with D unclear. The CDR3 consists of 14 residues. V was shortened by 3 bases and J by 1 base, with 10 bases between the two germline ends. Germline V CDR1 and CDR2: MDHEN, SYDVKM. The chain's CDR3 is CASSFGQVSYEQYF. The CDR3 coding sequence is TGTGCCAGCAGTTTTGGTCAGGTGTCCTACGAGCAGTACTTC.

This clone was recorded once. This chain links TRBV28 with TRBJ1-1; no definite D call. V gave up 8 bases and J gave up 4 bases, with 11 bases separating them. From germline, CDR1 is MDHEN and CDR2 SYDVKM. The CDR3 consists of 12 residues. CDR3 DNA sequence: TGTGCCAGCCGGGTGGGGTCCACTGAAGCTTTCTTT. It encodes CASRVGSTEAFF.

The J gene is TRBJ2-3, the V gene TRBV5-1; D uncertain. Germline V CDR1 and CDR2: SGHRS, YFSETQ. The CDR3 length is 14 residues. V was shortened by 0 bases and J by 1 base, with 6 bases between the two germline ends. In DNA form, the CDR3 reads TGCGCCAGCAGCTTGGCCTGGGGCACAGATACGCAGTATTTT. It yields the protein CASSLAWGTDTQYF.

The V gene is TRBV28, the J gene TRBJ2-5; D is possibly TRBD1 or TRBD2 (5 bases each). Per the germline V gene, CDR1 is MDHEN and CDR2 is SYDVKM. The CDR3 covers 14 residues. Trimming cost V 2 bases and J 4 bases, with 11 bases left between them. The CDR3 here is CASSLGGVRETQYF. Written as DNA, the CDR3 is TGTGCCAGCAGTTTAGGGGGAGTCCGAGAGACCCAGTACTTC.